What follows are 31 T cell receptor beta chains derived from one specimen sequenced in a study of blood T cells in healthy people across ages. Next came a second PCR, run for about 7 to 12 cycles, which used a sample-barcoded 5' primer along with a J-beta primer mix. TCRdb recomputed calls from the 5' RACE reads with MiXCR, one row per CDR3 protein. Among approximately 800,000 distinct CDR3 sequences, roughly 25% were seen once, and the ten largest hold under 4.5%. The data also belong to a second study, concerning T cells of mothers and their children.

Sequenced material: blood. These receptor sequences come from a boy between 10 and 17 years old in good health.

This chain connects TRBV12-3 or TRBV12-4 to TRBJ1-1; D may be TRBD1 (5 bases). This CDR3 is built from 14 residues. V was trimmed by 7 bases and J by 1 base, leaving 13 bases between them. The CDR3 loop is CASTPGKGNTEAFF. The CDR3 DNA follows: TGTGCCAGCACCCCAGGGAAGGGGAACACTGAAGCTTTCTTT.

The J gene is TRBJ1-3, the V gene TRBV10-3; D is unclear. V dropped 7 bases and J dropped 0 bases, with 7 bases sitting between them. CDR3 size: 13 residues. Germline V CDR1 and CDR2: ENHRY, SYGVKD. The DNA for the CDR3 is TGTGCCATCATGCCTAGCTCTGGAAACACCATATATTTT. Amino acids: CAIMPSSGNTIYF.

The gene calls are TRBV2 and TRBJ1-2; 7 bases fit TRBD1. CDR1 and CDR2 from the germline V gene are SNHLY and FYNNEI. V gave up 0 bases and J gave up 8 bases; unmatched junction bases: 6. The CDR3 extends over 14 amino acids. CDR3 amino acids: CASSEAGTARGYTF. CDR3 sequence (DNA): TGTGCCAGCAGTGAAGCCGGGACAGCCAGGGGCTACACCTTC. The full variable domain, its missing parts supplied by reference TRBV2 and TRBJ1-2, is EPEVTQTPSHQVTQMGQEVILRCVPISNHLYFYWYRQILGQKVEFLVSFYNNEISEKSEIFDDQFSVERPDGSNFTLKIRSTKLEDSAMYFCASSEAGTARGYTFGSGTRLTVV.

The rearrangement joins TRBV10-3 to TRBJ2-7, with D perhaps matching TRBD1 (5 bases). V lost 6 bases, J lost 2 bases, and 14 bases lay in between. The CDR3 is 14 amino acids. Looked up from germline, CDR1 is ENHRY and CDR2 is SYGVKD. The CDR3 bases are TGTGCCATCAGGCCGGGTCAGGGCCCCTACGAGCAGTACTTC. Its protein product is CAIRPGQGPYEQYF.

This clonotype was picked up many times. This chain joins TRBV29-1 and TRBJ2-7; no clear D. The germline V gene encodes CDR1 SQVTM and CDR2 ANQGSEA. V shed 6 bases and J shed 4 bases, with 10 bases lying between them. The CDR3 loop spans 11 amino acids. CDR3 in amino acids: CSVAAQYEQYF. The CDR3 nucleotides read TGCAGCGTCGCGGCGCAGTACGAGCAGTACTTC.

The chain has TRBV28 and TRBJ2-7; 7 bases line up with TRBD1. Looked up from germline, CDR1 is MDHEN and CDR2 is SYDVKM. The CDR3 spans 16 residues. The trim removed 6 bases at V and 1 base at J, leaving 12 bases unmatched. The CDR3 loop is CASRGHAGTASYEQYF. CDR3 nucleotide sequence: TGTGCCAGCAGAGGACACGCCGGGACAGCTTCCTACGAGCAGTACTTC. Full variable domain (missing parts from reference TRBV28 and TRBJ2-7): DVKVTQSSRYLVKRTGEKVFLECVQDMDHENMFWYRQDPGLGLRLIYFSYDVKMKEKGDIPEGYSVSREKKERFSLILESASTNQTSMYLCASRGHAGTASYEQYFGPGTRLTVT.

This clonotype showed up just a few times. V gene TRBV2 combines with J gene TRBJ2-5; TRBD2 aligns across 12 bases. The germline V gene has CDR1 SNHLY and CDR2 FYNNEI. Unmatched junction bases numbered 3, after V lost 4 bases and J lost 0 bases. This CDR3 has 16 residues. CDR3 amino acids: CASSGLAGAYQETQYF. CDR3 DNA: TGTGCCAGCAGTGGACTAGCGGGAGCATACCAAGAGACCCAGTACTTC.

This clonotype appeared a few times. The rearrangement joins TRBV5-1 to TRBJ2-1; 8 nucleotides match TRBD1. V lost 4 bases and J lost 1; bases outside the gene matches: 4. Germline V gene sequence: CDR1 SGHRS, CDR2 YFSETQ. The CDR3 extends over 15 amino acids. Here the CDR3 reads CASSVGTGSYNEQFF. CDR3 nucleotide sequence: TGCGCCAGCAGCGTCGGGACAGGTTCCTACAATGAGCAGTTCTTC. The variable domain in full, with the rest retrieved from reference TRBV5-1 and TRBJ2-1, is KAGVTQTPRYLIKTRGQQVTLSCSPISGHRSVSWYQQTPGQGLQFLFEYFSETQRNKGNFPGRFSGRQFSNSRSEMNVSTLELGDSALYLCASSVGTGSYNEQFFGPGTRLTVL.

A few counts support this clonotype. The rearrangement uses TRBV9 and TRBJ2-7; perhaps D is TRBD1 or TRBD2 (6 bases each). Germline V lookup: CDR1 SGDLS, CDR2 YYNGEE. CDR3 length: 15 amino acids. The germline V and J ends were trimmed by 2 bases and 2 bases, with 14 bases remaining between them. This chain's CDR3 is CASSVDTGAPYEQYF. In nucleotides, the CDR3 is TGTGCCAGCAGCGTGGACACGGGGGCCCCCTACGAGCAGTACTTC.

This rearrangement joins TRBV16 to TRBJ2-2; D call uncertain. Germline V CDR1 and CDR2: KGHSY, FQNENV. V lost 8 bases, J lost 1 base, and 23 bases lay in between. The CDR3 is 18 amino acids. CDR3 sequence: CASRGLAQELMNTGELFF. The CDR3 coding sequence is TGTGCCAGCCGAGGATTAGCCCAGGAACTTATGAACACCGGGGAGCTGTTTTTT.

Concerning this clonotype itself: An end of the junction does not agree with germline; a read error may underlie this. This chain joins TRBV9 and TRBJ2-1; D might be TRBD1 (5 bases). There are 15 residues in the CDR3. Germline V gene data show CDR1 as SGDLS and CDR2 as YYNGEE. CDR3 sequence: CAGSPGDSPYNEQFF. In nucleotides, the CDR3 is TGTGCCGGCAGTCCCGGTGACAGCCCCTACAATGAGCAGTTCTTC.

The V and J genes are TRBV12-3 or TRBV12-4 and TRBJ1-1; D is undetermined. The CDR3 is 13 residues long. Trimming left V 5 bases short and J 9 bases short, with 16 bases between. DNA of the CDR3: TGTGCCAGCAGTACGACGGGGATCAGGCAAGCTTTCTTT. Translated: CASSTTGIRQAFF.

The gene calls are TRBV5-1 and TRBJ2-3; no definite D call. CDR3 length equals 16 residues. Germline-derived CDR1 and CDR2 are SGHRS and YFSETQ. V lost 4 bases, J lost 0 bases, and 15 bases lay in between. The chain's CDR3 is CASSPAMRTSTDTQYF. The CDR3 DNA reads TGCGCCAGCAGCCCGGCCATGAGAACTAGCACAGATACGCAGTATTTT. The whole variable domain, remainder taken from reference TRBV5-1 and TRBJ2-3, is KAGVTQTPRYLIKTRGQQVTLSCSPISGHRSVSWYQQTPGQGLQFLFEYFSETQRNKGNFPGRFSGRQFSNSRSEMNVSTLELGDSALYLCASSPAMRTSTDTQYFGPGTRLTVL.

This clonotype was seen a handful of times. The chain employs TRBV3-1 and TRBJ2-7, with 8 bases matching TRBD1. V was pared by 3 bases and J by 1 base, with 5 bases of the junction left unmatched. This CDR3 has 15 residues. In germline, CDR1 is LGHDT, CDR2 YNNKEL (reference sequence). CDR3 residues: CASSHRTGLSYEQYF. The CDR3 DNA is TGTGCCAGCAGCCACCGGACAGGGCTATCCTACGAGCAGTACTTC.

The chain couples TRBV6-6 to TRBJ2-4; TRBD1 might be the D (6 bases). The germline CDR1 and CDR2 sequences are MNHNY and SVGAGI (reference sequence). This CDR3 has 18 amino acids. V was trimmed by 2 bases and J by 0 bases, leaving 17 bases between them. CDR3 nucleotides: TGTGCCAGCAGTTACCAGACTGACAGGTTACTAGCCAAAAACATTCAGTACTTC. Translating gives CASSYQTDRLLAKNIQYF.

This sequence joins TRBV7-9 and TRBJ1-2; D uncertain. Trimming pared 0 bases from V and 4 bases from J, leaving 9 bases between. Germline assignment: CDR1 SEHNR and CDR2 FQNEAQ (reference sequence). This CDR3 is 14 amino acids long. The DNA for the CDR3 is TGTGCCAGCAGCTTAGCGGGTCCGGCCTATGGCTACACCTTC. Translated: CASSLAGPAYGYTF.

The gene calls are TRBV14 and TRBJ2-7; D remains ambiguous. The CDR3 spans 13 residues. Trimming cost V 1 base and J 9 bases, with 13 bases left between them. CDR1 is SGHDN and CDR2 is FVKESK in the germline V gene. The CDR3 loop is CASSQGGVPVQYF. The DNA of the CDR3 is TGTGCCAGCAGCCAAGGAGGAGTCCCTGTGCAGTACTTC.

The V call is TRBV20-1, the J call TRBJ2-1; a weak D match, TRBD2 (6 bases). Germline V lookup: CDR1 DFQATT, CDR2 SNEGSKA (reference sequence). V lost 1 base and J 4 bases, leaving 20 bases between the germline ends. CDR3 length: 17 residues. The CDR3 loop reads CSARVADGSKGYNEQFF. DNA of the CDR3: TGCAGTGCTAGAGTAGCGGACGGGAGTAAGGGTTACAATGAGCAGTTCTTC.

The chain has TRBV20-1 and TRBJ2-1, with 7 positions matching TRBD1. The CDR3 covers 14 residues. The V gene end was trimmed by 6 bases and the J gene end by 4 bases; junction bases not matched to a gene: 9. Germline V CDR1 and CDR2: DFQATT, SNEGSKA (reference sequence). CDR3 sequence: CSAGAGTDYNEQFF. In DNA form, the CDR3 reads TGCAGTGCCGGAGCCGGGACAGATTACAATGAGCAGTTCTTC.

A few counts support this clonotype. CDR3 bases: TGTGCCAGCAGCCCGCCCGGGACAGGGGGCGGTGGCTACACCTTC. Amino acids: CASSPPGTGGGGYTF. The gene calls are TRBV7-9 and TRBJ1-2, with 12 bases identical to TRBD1. Germline trimming cut 5 bases from V and 7 bases from J; bases unmatched to any gene: 8. This CDR3 is built from 15 residues. Germline V gives CDR1 SEHNR, CDR2 FQNEAQ (reference sequence).

This clonotype was counted only a few times. The chain links TRBV6-1 to TRBJ2-2, with 9 bases that match TRBD1. Germline loops: CDR1 MNHNS, CDR2 SASEGT. There are 14 residues in the CDR3. V shed 6 bases, J shed 6 bases, and the junction held 5 bases outside the gene matches. The DNA of the CDR3 is TGTGCCAGCAGCCCGGGACAGGGTCCCGGGGAGCTGTTTTTT. It translates to CASSPGQGPGELFF.

This clonotype has only a few counts. The V call is TRBV7-6, the J call TRBJ2-5; D is perhaps TRBD1 (6 bases). There are 16 residues in the CDR3. In germline, CDR1 is SGHVS, CDR2 FNYEAQ. With 1 base removed from V and 5 bases from J, the gap between germline ends came to 17 bases. For the CDR3, the DNA is TGTGCCAGCAGCTTAGGACAGGCAGGGCCCCTGGAGACCCAGTACTTC. This encodes CASSLGQAGPLETQYF.

V and J are TRBV28 and TRBJ1-1; 7 bases fit TRBD1. The V and J ends lost 2 bases and 4 bases, in that order; junction bases with no gene match: 7. Per the germline V gene, CDR1 is MDHEN and CDR2 is SYDVKM. The CDR3 is 15 residues long. The CDR3 nucleotides are TGTGCCAGCAGTTTAGGCCCAGGGGGATCCACTGAAGCTTTCTTT. Its translation: CASSLGPGGSTEAFF.

This clonotype was seen many times. The chain is built from TRBV7-2 and TRBJ2-7; 10 bases map to TRBD2. CDR3 length equals 14 residues. Germline-derived CDR1 and CDR2 are SGHTA and FQGNSA. The trim removed 5 bases at V and 1 base at J, leaving 2 bases unmatched. In nucleotides, the CDR3 is TGTGCCAGCAGCCATAGCGGGGGGTCCTACGAGCAGTACTTC. It is translated as CASSHSGGSYEQYF.

The chain recombines TRBV7-2 with TRBJ2-2; a weak D match, TRBD2 (5 bases). This CDR3 region has 15 residues. CDR1 is SGHTA, CDR2 FQGNSA, per germline. Trimming took off 2 bases at V and 5 bases at J, with 12 bases between the two ends. The CDR3 DNA reads as TGTGCCAGCAGCTTAAATCACGGGGATACCGGGGAGCTGTTTTTT. This sequence encodes CASSLNHGDTGELFF.

A few counts support this clonotype. Here the CDR3 reads CASRGYGGPPGTGELFF. The CDR3 nucleotides read TGTGCCAGTCGGGGATATGGGGGGCCACCGGGCACCGGGGAGCTGTTTTTT. The chain joins TRBV19 to TRBJ2-2, with D possibly being TRBD1 or TRBD2 (6 bases each). Trimming took off 8 bases at V and 4 bases at J, with 23 bases between the two ends. The CDR3 is made up of 17 amino acids. Looked up from germline, CDR1 is LNHDA and CDR2 is SQIVND (reference sequence).

A few counts support this clonotype. The genes are TRBV5-1 and TRBJ1-2; TRBD1 matches 7 bases. The germline CDR1 and CDR2 sequences are SGHRS and YFSETQ. Trimming cost V 6 bases and J 6 bases; bases outside gene matches: 17. The CDR3 has 16 residues. The CDR3 DNA is TGCGCCAGCACCTCAACCCCCAGGGGGAGCATGGATGGCTACACCTTC. It codes for CASTSTPRGSMDGYTF. The full variable domain, completed using reference TRBV5-1 and TRBJ1-2, is KAGVTQTPRYLIKTRGQQVTLSCSPISGHRSVSWYQQTPGQGLQFLFEYFSETQRNKGNFPGRFSGRQFSNSRSEMNVSTLELGDSALYLCASTSTPRGSMDGYTFGSGTRLTVV.

This clonotype showed up many times. J is TRBJ1-4 and V is TRBV10-3; no definite D call. V was clipped by 10 bases and J by 10 bases, with 10 bases between them. CDR3 length: 10 amino acids. Germline V CDR1 and CDR2: ENHRY, SYGVKD. CDR3 loop: CARLRGKLFF. In DNA, the CDR3 is TGTGCCAGACTAAGAGGAAAACTGTTTTTT.

This clonotype was observed a few times. The chain uses TRBV29-1 and TRBJ1-1, with D perhaps TRBD1 (6 bases). Germline CDR1 is SQVTM and CDR2 is ANQGSEA. V was cut by 6 bases and J by 2 bases, with 16 bases left in between. This CDR3 has 14 amino acids. The CDR3 region is CSVAKDSANTEAFF. For the CDR3, the DNA is TGCAGCGTAGCTAAGGACAGCGCAAACACTGAAGCTTTCTTT.

This CDR3 is CASSLLDRDSETQYF. CDR3 bases: TGTGCCAGCAGTTTATTGGACAGGGACTCAGAGACCCAGTACTTC. This chain uses TRBV28 with TRBJ2-5; 8 bases are a match to TRBD1. The CDR3 has 15 residues. From germline, CDR1 is MDHEN and CDR2 SYDVKM. J was trimmed by 4 bases and V by 1 base; bases with no gene match: 5.

Only a few counts were recorded for this clonotype. The chain links TRBV20-1 to TRBJ2-5, with 9 bases lining up with TRBD2. V lost 6 bases and J lost 5; bases outside the gene matches: 16. Germline-derived CDR1 and CDR2 are DFQATT and SNEGSKA (reference sequence). This CDR3 is 16 amino acids long. CDR3 in amino acids: CSAPRGGGRALETQYF. CDR3 DNA: TGCAGTGCCCCCAGAGGGGGCGGGAGGGCCTTGGAGACCCAGTACTTC.